These 21 T cell receptor beta chains originate from one sample sequenced in a study of cytomegalovirus exposure and HLA in healthy donors. Using immunoSEQ multiplex PCR, the repertoire was profiled, and TCRdb retains in-frame clones only, with some absent. The data contain 140,000 to 150,000 clones, 90% to 95% of them singletons. The sequenced material came from PBMCs. The receptors originated from a man between 18 and 35 years old in good health and CMV-seronegative.

The rearrangement joins TRBV14 to TRBJ2-5; the match to TRBD2 covers 12 bases. With 5 bases clipped from V and 0 bases from J, the junction kept 4 bases outside the gene matches. Germline CDR1 and CDR2: SGHDN and FVKESK. The CDR3 length is 16 residues. The CDR3 region has the DNA TGTGCCAGCAGCACCCGGACTAGCGGGGACCAAGAGACCCAGTACTTC. Amino acid sequence: CASSTRTSGDQETQYF.

The chain recombines TRBV11-3 with TRBJ2-2, with D unclear. The CDR3 totals 14 residues. The V and J ends lost 2 bases and 1 base respectively, with 5 bases between them. Germline V gene data show CDR1 as SGHNT and CDR2 as YENEEA. The CDR3 region is CASSLNRNTGELFF. The CDR3 DNA is TGTGCCAGCAGCTTAAATAGGAACACCGGGGAGCTGTTTTTT.

V and J are TRBV19 and TRBJ1-1, with a tentative D call TRBD1 (5 bases). Germline loops: CDR1 LNHDA, CDR2 SQIVND (reference sequence). This CDR3 has 13 amino acids. V was shortened by 7 bases and J by 0 bases, with 9 bases between the two germline ends. The CDR3, as DNA: TGTGCCAGTAACCAGGGAATGAACACTGAAGCTTTCTTT. Amino acid sequence: CASNQGMNTEAFF.

The genes are TRBV9 and TRBJ1-6, with 8 bases that match TRBD1. CDR1 SGDLS and CDR2 YYNGEE come from the germline V gene. The V and J ends lost 2 bases and 2 bases, in that order; junction bases with no gene match: 3. There are 16 residues in the CDR3. Written as DNA, the CDR3 is TGTGCCAGCAGCGTTGACAGGGGCACCTATAATTCACCCCTCCACTTT. This sequence encodes CASSVDRGTYNSPLHF. The full variable domain, in which reference TRBV9 and TRBJ1-6 provide the parts outside the CDR3, is DSGVTQTPKHLITATGQRVTLRCSPRSGDLSVYWYQQSLDQGLQFLIQYYNGEERAKGNILERFSAQQFPDLHSELNLSSLELGDSALYFCASSVDRGTYNSPLHFGNGTRLTVT.

The chain has TRBV5-6 and TRBJ1-5, with 7 bases matching TRBD1. Germline CDR1 and CDR2: SGHDT and YYEEEE. V shed 4 bases and J 6 bases; nucleotides not matched to a gene: 10. The CDR3 runs 15 residues. In nucleotides, the CDR3 is TGTGCCAGCAGCGCAGGACAGGAAGGTTTTCAGCCCCAGCATTTT. Residues: CASSAGQEGFQPQHF.

V usage is TRBV19 and J usage is TRBJ2-2; TRBD2 matches at 7 bases. The CDR3 has 14 residues. V was pared by 10 bases and J by 1 base, with 6 bases of the junction left unmatched. Germline CDR1 LNHDA, CDR2 SQIVND (reference sequence). The CDR3 DNA reads as TGTGCCACTACGCGCGGGGGGAACACCGGGGAGCTGTTTTTT. Its translation: CATTRGGNTGELFF. The complete variable domain, with remaining parts taken from reference TRBV19 and TRBJ2-2, reads DGGITQSPKYLFRKEGQNVTLSCEQNLNHDAMYWYRQDPGQGLRLIYYSQIVNDFQKGDIAEGYSVSREKKESFPLTVTSAQKNPTAFYLCATTRGGNTGELFFGEGSRLTVL.

The rearrangement uses TRBV30 and TRBJ1-6, with 11 positions matching TRBD1. The CDR3 covers 14 residues. J was trimmed by 10 bases and V by 2 bases; bases with no gene match: 4. CDR1 and CDR2 from the germline V gene are GTSNPN and SVGIG (reference sequence). In nucleotides, the CDR3 is TGTGCCTGGAGTAAGGGACAGGGGGTCTCACCCCTCCACTTT. Its protein is CAWSKGQGVSPLHF. Using reference TRBV30 and TRBJ1-6 for the parts outside the CDR3, the full variable domain is SQTIHQWPATLVQPVGSPLSLECTVEGTSNPNLYWYRQAAGRGLQLLFYSVGIGQISSEVPQNLSASRPQDRQFILSSKKLLLSDSGFYLCAWSKGQGVSPLHFGNGTRLTVT.

The chain combines TRBV28 with TRBJ1-3; maybe TRBD1 (6 bases). Trimming removed 4 bases at V and 3 bases at J, with 16 bases between. The CDR3 extends over 16 amino acids. CDR1 and CDR2 from the germline V gene are MDHEN and SYDVKM. CDR3 in amino acids: CASSSSLGDIGNTIYF. The CDR3 DNA sequence: TGTGCCAGCAGTTCGTCCTTAGGGGACATTGGAAACACCATATATTTT.

The chain uses TRBV7-3 and TRBJ2-3, with TRBD2 matching 9 bases. The V and J ends lost 5 bases and 2 bases, in that order; junction bases with no gene match: 5. Germline V lookup: CDR1 SGHTA, CDR2 FQGTGA. This CDR3 has 15 residues. The CDR3 nucleotides read TGTGCCAGCAGCCCCGCGGGGGGGCCCACAGATACGCAGTATTTT. Translated: CASSPAGGPTDTQYF.

The chain joins TRBV2 to TRBJ1-1; 10 bases map to TRBD1. V shed 4 bases, J shed 10 bases, and the junction held 9 bases outside the gene matches. Germline values: CDR1 SNHLY, CDR2 FYNNEI. This CDR3 has 14 residues. CDR3 in amino acids: CASSGDRGLGGAFF. The DNA of the CDR3 is TGTGCCAGCAGTGGGGACAGGGGCCTCGGGGGAGCTTTCTTT.

V and J are TRBV7-2 and TRBJ2-1, with D perhaps matching TRBD2 (6 bases). The V gene's germline CDR1 is SGHTA and CDR2 FQGNSA. The CDR3 is 14 residues long. The V end was cut by 4 bases, the J end by 4 bases, with 11 bases between. The CDR3, as DNA: TGTGCCAGCAGCTCCCCGGGACTTTACAATGAGCAGTTCTTC. This encodes CASSSPGLYNEQFF.

The sample holds a few counts of this clone. The rearrangement joins TRBV11-3 to TRBJ1-2; 9 positions agree with TRBD1. Germline trimming cut 3 bases from V and 8 bases from J; bases unmatched to any gene: 13. Germline V lookup: CDR1 SGHNT, CDR2 YENEEA. The CDR3 is made up of 16 amino acids. CDR3 sequence reads: CASSFRTGDLHAGYTF. The CDR3, as DNA: TGTGCCAGCAGCTTTCGGACAGGGGACCTCCACGCGGGCTACACCTTC.

The J gene is TRBJ2-7, the V gene TRBV5-1; D gene uncertain. Germline V CDR1 and CDR2: SGHRS, YFSETQ. V was shortened by 7 bases and J by 2 bases, with 19 bases between the two germline ends. This CDR3 is 15 amino acids long. For the CDR3, the DNA is TGCGCCAGCGCCAACTTACCACCTCCTCCCTACGAGCAGTACTTC. Amino acids: CASANLPPPPYEQYF.

The gene calls are TRBV29-1 and TRBJ1-1, with 9 bases matching TRBD1. CDR1 and CDR2 from the germline V gene are SQVTM and ANQGSEA. The CDR3 extends over 14 amino acids. Trimming took 2 bases from V and 4 from J; bases not matched to a gene: 5. The DNA of the CDR3 is TGCAGCGTTGAAAACAGGGGGCGGGTCACTGAAGCTTTCTTT. It specifies CSVENRGRVTEAFF.

The J gene is TRBJ2-3, the V gene TRBV11-2; 7 nucleotides agree with TRBD1. This CDR3 contains 14 residues. CDR1 SGHAT and CDR2 FQNNGV come from the germline V gene. V lost 4 bases to trimming and J lost 2 bases; unmatched junction nucleotides: 3. The CDR3 here is CASSSTGNTDTQYF. Written as DNA, the CDR3 is TGTGCCAGCAGCTCGACAGGGAACACAGATACGCAGTATTTT.

This clone was recorded once. The V gene is TRBV10-1, the J gene TRBJ2-3; no definite D call. Trimming stripped 3 bases from V and 0 bases from J, with 4 bases between. The CDR3 is made up of 13 amino acids. The germline V gene encodes CDR1 WNHNN and CDR2 SYGVQD (reference sequence). This CDR3 reads CASSDGSTDTQYF. CDR3 sequence (DNA): TGCGCCAGCAGTGACGGGAGCACAGATACGCAGTATTTT.

With respect to this clone: The same CDR3 can be traced to other DNA sequences in this sample. The chain links TRBV11-2 to TRBJ1-2, with 9 bases aligning to TRBD1. CDR3 size: 14 residues. J lost 4 bases, V lost 5 bases, and 5 bases had no gene match. The germline V gene has CDR1 SGHAT and CDR2 FQNNGV. CDR3 nucleotide sequence: TGTGCCAGCAGCCCAGGGACAGGGAGCTATGGCTACACCTTC. It translates to CASSPGTGSYGYTF.

This chain joins TRBV29-1 and TRBJ2-2, with unresolved D. The V and J ends lost 1 base and 6 bases respectively, with 6 bases between them. CDR1 SQVTM and CDR2 ANQGSEA come from the germline V gene. The CDR3 covers 12 residues. For the CDR3, the DNA is TGCAGCGTTGAAGGTCGGGCCGGGGAGCTGTTTTTT. Protein: CSVEGRAGELFF.

This chain links TRBV6-5 with TRBJ2-7; TRBD1 is a possible D gene (6 bases). Trimming took 5 bases from V and 6 from J, leaving 14 bases between them. The CDR3 extends over 13 amino acids. Germline lookup yields CDR1 MNHEY and CDR2 SVGAGI. The CDR3 region is CASSTIQGFEQYV. The CDR3 coding sequence is TGTGCCAGCAGTACTATACAGGGTTTCGAGCAGTACGTC.

V and J are TRBV10-2 and TRBJ2-4, with 10 bases fitting TRBD2. This CDR3 is 15 amino acids long. The V gene's germline CDR1 is WSHSY and CDR2 SAAADI. V dropped 4 bases and J dropped 8; count of bases not matched to a gene: 8. CDR3 DNA: TGCGCCAGCAGTGGTGCTCTAGCGGGAGATTACATTCAGTACTTC. It codes for CASSGALAGDYIQYF.

The chain joins TRBV27 to TRBJ2-1; 9 bases agree with TRBD2. Per germline, CDR1 MNHEY and CDR2 SMNVEV (reference sequence). The CDR3 runs 18 residues. V dropped 6 bases and J dropped 0; count of bases not matched to a gene: 12. Here the CDR3 reads CASRPGLAGRSSYNEQFF. The CDR3 nucleotides are TGTGCCAGCAGACCGGGACTAGCTGGACGGAGCTCCTACAATGAGCAGTTCTTC.